These 9 T cell receptor beta chains were sequenced from one sample in a study of blood T cell repertoires in COVID-19. Some clones are missing from TCRdb's copy, which holds only in-frame ones; the method was immunoSEQ multiplex PCR. The sample contains 150,000 to 190,000 clones, 84% of which appear only once. The specimen was peripheral blood. These receptors were obtained from a woman between 45 and 60 years old with acute or convalescent COVID-19.

The rearrangement uses TRBV7-2 and TRBJ2-5, with a possible D match to TRBD2 (5 bases). This CDR3 is built from 14 residues. Trimming pared 1 base from V and 5 bases from J, leaving 11 bases between. Germline V gene lookup returns CDR1 SGHTA and CDR2 FQGNSA. The CDR3 coding sequence is TGTGCCAGCAGCTTAGGGCCTAGCTATGAGACCCAGTACTTC. This gives the protein CASSLGPSYETQYF.

The chain carries TRBV19 and TRBJ2-7, with 11 nucleotides matching TRBD2. V lost 7 bases and J lost 3; bases outside the gene matches: 8. The CDR3 is made up of 15 amino acids. Per the germline V gene, CDR1 is LNHDA and CDR2 is SQIVND (reference sequence). In DNA form, the CDR3 reads TGTGCCAGTACTGCTAGCGGGGGGCCCAACTACGAGCAGTACTTC. It is translated as CASTASGGPNYEQYF.

CDR3 amino acids: CASSSGSRAYGYTF. DNA for the CDR3: TGTGCCAGCTCCTCGGGATCAAGGGCCTATGGCTACACCTTC. The chain recombines TRBV18 with TRBJ1-2; D unclear. CDR3 length equals 14 residues. V lost 6 bases, J lost 4 bases, and 15 bases lay in between. Germline values: CDR1 KGHSH, CDR2 LQKENI. The entire variable domain, with the rest obtained from reference TRBV18 and TRBJ1-2, is as follows: NAGVMQNPRHLVRRRGQEARLRCSPMKGHSHVYWYRQLPEEGLKFMVYLQKENIIDESGMPKERFSAEFPKEGPSILRIQQVVRGDSAAYFCASSSGSRAYGYTFGSGTRLTVV.

The V gene is TRBV7-3, the J gene TRBJ2-2; possible D gene TRBD1, 6 bases. This CDR3 has 14 amino acids. Germline V lookup: CDR1 SGHTA, CDR2 FQGTGA. V lost 5 bases, J lost 5 bases, and 12 bases lay in between. CDR3 sequence: CASSAGVRTGELFF. DNA for the CDR3: TGTGCCAGCAGCGCAGGGGTCCGAACCGGGGAGCTGTTTTTT.

The chain links TRBV5-1 to TRBJ1-1; 9 bases are a match to TRBD1. V was clipped by 0 bases and J by 2 bases; unmatched bases: 5. This CDR3 has 16 residues. Germline CDR1 is SGHRS and CDR2 is YFSETQ. The CDR3 spells CASSLAQGALNTEAFF. As DNA, the CDR3 is TGCGCCAGCAGCTTGGCACAGGGGGCATTAAACACTGAAGCTTTCTTT.

This clone was counted only a few times. The chain couples TRBV19 to TRBJ1-6; D ambiguous. CDR1 is LNHDA, CDR2 SQIVND, per germline (reference sequence). The CDR3 contains 16 residues. V was shortened by 4 bases and J by 0 bases, with 10 bases between the two germline ends. The CDR3 loop is CASSRTGSSYNSPLHF. The CDR3 nucleotides are TGTGCCAGTAGTAGGACTGGCAGCTCCTATAATTCACCCCTCCACTTT.

The V gene is TRBV4-2, the J gene TRBJ2-2; no firm D call. The CDR3 length is 17 residues. The V end was cut by 0 bases, the J end by 5 bases, with 16 bases between. Germline V CDR1 and CDR2: LGHNA, YNFKEQ. Here the CDR3 DNA reads TGTGCCAGCAGCCAAGATGCCCAGGCGCGTAGAACCGGGGAGCTGTTTTTT. Encoded protein: CASSQDAQARRTGELFF.

This clone appeared a single time. This chain links TRBV5-4 with TRBJ2-3, with a possible D match to TRBD2 (6 bases). The V and J ends lost 1 base and 3 bases respectively, with 18 bases between them. The CDR3 is made up of 17 amino acids. Germline CDR1 is SGHNT and CDR2 is YYREEE (reference sequence). CDR3 nucleotides: TGTGCCAGCAGCTTGCGCTTTGGGGGAGGACTGACAGATACGCAGTATTTT. It yields the protein CASSLRFGGGLTDTQYF.

In its sample, this clone was seen a few times. The rearrangement links TRBV6-2 or TRBV6-3 to TRBJ2-7, with 12 positions matching TRBD1. Unmatched junction bases numbered 3, after V lost 2 bases and J lost 4 bases. The CDR3 runs to 15 residues. CDR1 and CDR2 from the germline V gene are MNHEY and SVGEGT. This chain's CDR3 is CASSYGTGGFYEQYF. In DNA form, the CDR3 reads TGTGCCAGCAGTTACGGGACAGGGGGCTTTTACGAGCAGTACTTC.